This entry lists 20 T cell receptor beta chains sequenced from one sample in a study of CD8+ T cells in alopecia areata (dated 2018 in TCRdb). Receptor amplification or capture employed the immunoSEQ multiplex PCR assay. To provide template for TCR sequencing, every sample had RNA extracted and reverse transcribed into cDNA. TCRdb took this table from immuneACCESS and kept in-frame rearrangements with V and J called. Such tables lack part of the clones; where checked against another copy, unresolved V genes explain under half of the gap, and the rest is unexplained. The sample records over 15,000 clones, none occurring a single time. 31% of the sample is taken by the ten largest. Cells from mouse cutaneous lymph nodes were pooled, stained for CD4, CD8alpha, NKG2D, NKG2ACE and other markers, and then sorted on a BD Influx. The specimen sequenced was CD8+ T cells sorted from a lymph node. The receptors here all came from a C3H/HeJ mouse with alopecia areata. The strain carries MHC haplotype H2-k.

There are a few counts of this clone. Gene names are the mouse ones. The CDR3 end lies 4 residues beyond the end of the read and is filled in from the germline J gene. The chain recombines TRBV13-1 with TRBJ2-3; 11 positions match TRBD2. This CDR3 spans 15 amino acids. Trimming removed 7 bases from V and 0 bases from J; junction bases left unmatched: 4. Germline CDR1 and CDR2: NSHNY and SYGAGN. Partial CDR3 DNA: TGTGCCAGCCGGGACTGGGGGAATAGTGCAGAA. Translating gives CASRDWGNSAE. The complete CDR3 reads CASRDWGNSAETLYF.

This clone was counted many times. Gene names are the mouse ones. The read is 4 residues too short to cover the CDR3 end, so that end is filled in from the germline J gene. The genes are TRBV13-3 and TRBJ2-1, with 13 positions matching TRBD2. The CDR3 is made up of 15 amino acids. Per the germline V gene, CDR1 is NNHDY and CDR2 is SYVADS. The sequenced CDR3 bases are TGTGCCAGCAGTTGGACTGGGGGGGCGCGGGCT. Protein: CASSWTGGARA. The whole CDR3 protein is CASSWTGGARAEQFF.

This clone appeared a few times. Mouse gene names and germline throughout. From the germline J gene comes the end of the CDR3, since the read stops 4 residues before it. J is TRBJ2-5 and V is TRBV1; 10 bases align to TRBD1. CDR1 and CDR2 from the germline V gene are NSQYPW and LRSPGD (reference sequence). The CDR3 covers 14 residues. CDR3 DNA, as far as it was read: TGCACCTGCAGTGCCGGGACAGGGGTTGAC. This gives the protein CTCSAGTGVD. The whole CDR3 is CTCSAGTGVDTQYF.

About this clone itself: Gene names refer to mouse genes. CDR3 bases read: TGTGCCAGCAGCCCAGACAGGGACACA. This codes for CASSPDRDT. The full CDR3 is CASSPDRDTEVFF. V usage is TRBV19 and J usage is TRBJ1-1; 7 bases line up with TRBD1. The CDR3 end is not reached by the read, which stops 4 residues before it; the germline J gene fills it in. Germline CDR1 reads FNHDT; CDR2 reads SITEND (reference sequence). This CDR3 comprises 13 residues. V dropped 5 bases and J dropped 3; count of bases not matched to a gene: 4.

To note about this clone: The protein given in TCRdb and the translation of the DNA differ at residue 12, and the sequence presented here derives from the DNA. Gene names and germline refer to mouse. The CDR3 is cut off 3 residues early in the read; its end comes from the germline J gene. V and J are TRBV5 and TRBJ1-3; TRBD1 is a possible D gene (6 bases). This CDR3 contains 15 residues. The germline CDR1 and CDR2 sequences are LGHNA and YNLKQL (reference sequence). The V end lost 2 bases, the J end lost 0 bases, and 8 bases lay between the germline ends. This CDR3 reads CASSQRRGSGNTLYF. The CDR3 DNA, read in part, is TGTGCCAGCAGCCAACGCAGGGGTTCTGGAAATACG.

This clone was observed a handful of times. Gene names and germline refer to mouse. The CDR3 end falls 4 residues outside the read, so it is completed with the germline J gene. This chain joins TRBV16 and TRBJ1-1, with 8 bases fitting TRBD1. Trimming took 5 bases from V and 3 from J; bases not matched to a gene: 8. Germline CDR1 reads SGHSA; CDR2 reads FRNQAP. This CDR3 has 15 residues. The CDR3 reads CASSLRQGRYTEVFF. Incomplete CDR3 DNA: TGTGCAAGCAGCCTTAGACAGGGGAGGTACACA.

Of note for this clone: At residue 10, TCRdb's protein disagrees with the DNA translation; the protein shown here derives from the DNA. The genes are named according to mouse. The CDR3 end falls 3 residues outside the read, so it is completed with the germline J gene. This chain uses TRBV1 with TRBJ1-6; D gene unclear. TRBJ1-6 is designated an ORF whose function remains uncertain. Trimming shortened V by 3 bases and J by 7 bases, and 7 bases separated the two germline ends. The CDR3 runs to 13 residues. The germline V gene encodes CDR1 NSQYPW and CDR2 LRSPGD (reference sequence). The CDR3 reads CTCSAPKNSPLYF. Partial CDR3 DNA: TGCACCTGCAGTGCCCCCAAGAATTCGCCC.

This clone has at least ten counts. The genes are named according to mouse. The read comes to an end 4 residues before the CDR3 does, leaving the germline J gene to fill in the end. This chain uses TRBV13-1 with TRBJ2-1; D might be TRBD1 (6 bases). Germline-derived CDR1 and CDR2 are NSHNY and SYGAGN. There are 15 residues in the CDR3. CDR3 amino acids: CASSDARTAGAEQFF. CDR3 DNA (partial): TGTGCCAGCAGTGATGCCCGGACAGCCGGGGCT.

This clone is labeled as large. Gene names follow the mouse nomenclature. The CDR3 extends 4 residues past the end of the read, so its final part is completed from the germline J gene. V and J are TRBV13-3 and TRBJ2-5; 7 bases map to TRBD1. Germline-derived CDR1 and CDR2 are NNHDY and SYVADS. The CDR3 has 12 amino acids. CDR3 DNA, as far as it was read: TGTGCCAGCTGGACAGGAGGCGAC. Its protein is CASWTGGD. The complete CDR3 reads CASWTGGDTQYF.

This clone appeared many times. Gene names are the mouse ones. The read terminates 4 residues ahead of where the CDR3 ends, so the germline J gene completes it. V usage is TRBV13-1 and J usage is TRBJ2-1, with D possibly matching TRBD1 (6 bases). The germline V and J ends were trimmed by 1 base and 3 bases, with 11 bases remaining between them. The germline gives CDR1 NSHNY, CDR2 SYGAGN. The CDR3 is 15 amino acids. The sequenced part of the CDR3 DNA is TGTGCCAGCAGTGATAAGAACAGGGTCTATGCT. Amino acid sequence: CASSDKNRVYA. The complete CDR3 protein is CASSDKNRVYAEQFF.

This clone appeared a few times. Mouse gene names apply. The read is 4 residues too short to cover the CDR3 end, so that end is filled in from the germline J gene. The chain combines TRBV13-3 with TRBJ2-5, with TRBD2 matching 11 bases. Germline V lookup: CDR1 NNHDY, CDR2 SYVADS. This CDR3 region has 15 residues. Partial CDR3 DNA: TGTGCCAGCAGTGCCCCGGACTGGGGGGCGGAC. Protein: CASSAPDWGAD. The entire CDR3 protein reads CASSAPDWGADTQYF.

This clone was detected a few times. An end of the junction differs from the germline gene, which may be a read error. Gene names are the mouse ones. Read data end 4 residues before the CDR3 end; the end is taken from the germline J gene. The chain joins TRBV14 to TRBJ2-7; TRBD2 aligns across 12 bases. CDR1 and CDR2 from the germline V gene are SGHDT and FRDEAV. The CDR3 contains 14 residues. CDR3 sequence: CASIFGLGGYEQYF. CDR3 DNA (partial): TGTGCCAGCATTTTCGGACTGGGGGGGTAT.

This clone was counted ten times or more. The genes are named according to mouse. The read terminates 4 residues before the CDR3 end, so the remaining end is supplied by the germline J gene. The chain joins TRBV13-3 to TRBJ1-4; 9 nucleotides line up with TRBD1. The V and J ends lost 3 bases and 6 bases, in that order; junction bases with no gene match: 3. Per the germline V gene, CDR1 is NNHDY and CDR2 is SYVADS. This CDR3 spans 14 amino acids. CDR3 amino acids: CASSVGQGDERLFF. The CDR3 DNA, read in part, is TGTGCCAGCAGTGTGGGACAGGGAGACGAA.

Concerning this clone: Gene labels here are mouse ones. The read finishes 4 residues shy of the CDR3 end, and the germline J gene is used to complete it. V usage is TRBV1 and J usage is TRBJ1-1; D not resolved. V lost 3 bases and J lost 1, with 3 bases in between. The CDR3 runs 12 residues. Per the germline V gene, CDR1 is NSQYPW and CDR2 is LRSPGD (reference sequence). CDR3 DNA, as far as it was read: TGCACCTGCAGTGCCAAAAACACA. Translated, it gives CTCSAKNT. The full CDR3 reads CTCSAKNTEVFF.

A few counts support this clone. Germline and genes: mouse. The CDR3 loop is CASSIPTGGNEQYF. The CDR3 bases that were read are TGTGCCAGCAGTATACCGACAGGGGGAAAT. The rearrangement uses TRBV19 and TRBJ2-7; 9 positions agree with TRBD1. Read data end 4 residues before the CDR3 end; the end is taken from the germline J gene. CDR3 length: 14 amino acids. The germline V gene has CDR1 FNHDT and CDR2 SITEND (reference sequence).

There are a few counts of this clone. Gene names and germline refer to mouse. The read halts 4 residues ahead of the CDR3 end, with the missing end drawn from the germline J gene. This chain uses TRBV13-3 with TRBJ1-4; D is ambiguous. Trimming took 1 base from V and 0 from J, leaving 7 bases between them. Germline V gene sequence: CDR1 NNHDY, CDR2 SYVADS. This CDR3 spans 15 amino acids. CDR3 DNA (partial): TGTGCCAGCAGTGATTATGGGGTTTCCAACGAA. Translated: CASSDYGVSNE. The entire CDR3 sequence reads CASSDYGVSNERLFF.

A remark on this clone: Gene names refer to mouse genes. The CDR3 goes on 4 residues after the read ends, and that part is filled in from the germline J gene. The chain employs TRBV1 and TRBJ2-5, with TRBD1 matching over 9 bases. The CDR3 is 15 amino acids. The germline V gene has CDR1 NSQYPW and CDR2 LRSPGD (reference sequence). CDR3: CTCSADGTGIDTQYF. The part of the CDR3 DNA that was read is TGCACCTGCAGTGCAGACGGGACAGGGATTGAC.

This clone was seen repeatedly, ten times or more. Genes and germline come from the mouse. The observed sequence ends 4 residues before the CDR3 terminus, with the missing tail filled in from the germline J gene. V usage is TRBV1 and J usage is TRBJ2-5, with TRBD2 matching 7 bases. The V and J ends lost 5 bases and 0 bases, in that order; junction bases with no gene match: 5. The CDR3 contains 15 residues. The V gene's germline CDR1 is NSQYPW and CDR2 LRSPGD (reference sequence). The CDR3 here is CTCSPDWVNQDTQYF. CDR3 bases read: TGCACCTGCAGTCCCGACTGGGTTAACCAAGAC. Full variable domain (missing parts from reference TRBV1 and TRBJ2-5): VTLLEQNPRWRLVPRGQAVNLRCILKNSQYPWMSWYQQDLQKQLQWLFTLRSPGDKEVKSLPGADYLATRVTDTELRLQVANMSQGRTLYCTCSPDWVNQDTQYFGPGTRLLVL.

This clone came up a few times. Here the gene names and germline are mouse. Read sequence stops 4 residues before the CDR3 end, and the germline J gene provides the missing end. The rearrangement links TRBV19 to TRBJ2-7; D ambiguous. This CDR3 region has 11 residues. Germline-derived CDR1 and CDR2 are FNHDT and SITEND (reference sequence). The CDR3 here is CASSNRYEQYF. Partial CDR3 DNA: TGTGCCAGCAGTAACAGATAT.

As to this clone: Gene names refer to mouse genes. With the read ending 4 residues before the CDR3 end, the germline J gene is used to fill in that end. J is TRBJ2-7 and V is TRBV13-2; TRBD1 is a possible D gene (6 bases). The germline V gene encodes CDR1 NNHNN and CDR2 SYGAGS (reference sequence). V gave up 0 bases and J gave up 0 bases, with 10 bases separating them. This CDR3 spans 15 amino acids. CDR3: CASGDATGSSYEQYF. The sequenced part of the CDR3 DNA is TGTGCCAGCGGTGATGCAACAGGGAGCTCCTAT.